This is a list of T cell receptor beta chains from one sample in a study of PD-1 blockade in classical Hodgkin lymphoma. TCRdb's table, derived via immunoSEQ multiplex PCR, lists solely in-frame clones and lacks some. The table includes some 28,000 clones, more than 80% detected once. Sequenced sample: CD4+ T cells from blood. These receptors were taken from a human donor with classical Hodgkin lymphoma. Both conserved end residues are part of each CDR3. The D gene is left open where the match is weak. Part of the rows lack a size; the others show once, few, many or a class for expanded clones.

size	V	J	D	CDR3	DNA
-	TRBV7-9	TRBJ2-3	-	CASSLAGQSTDTQYF	TGTGCCAGCAGCTTAGCGGGCCAGAGCACAGATACGCAGTATTTT
-	TRBV27	TRBJ1-6	-	CASSLNSPLHF	TGTGCCAGCAGTTTGAATTCACCCCTCCACTTT
-	TRBV11-2	TRBJ1-1	-	CASSPSNTNTEAFF	TGTGCCAGCAGCCCAAGTAATACGAACACTGAAGCTTTCTTT
-	TRBV6-5	TRBJ2-7	TRBD2	CASSIGLAGGYEQYF	TGTGCCAGCAGTATAGGACTAGCGGGAGGCTACGAGCAGTACTTC
-	TRBV11-2	TRBJ1-5	-	CASSPRQNSNQPQHF	TGTGCCAGCAGCCCCCGACAGAATAGCAATCAGCCCCAGCATTTT
few	TRBV12-5	TRBJ2-5	-	CASGLMGPLGETQYF	TGTGCTAGTGGTTTGATGGGTCCCTTAGGAGAGACCCAGTACTTC
-	TRBV6-1	TRBJ2-1	-	CASSETGRGFWTGEQFF	TGTGCCAGCAGTGAAACAGGTCGGGGCTTTTGGACCGGAGAGCAGTTCTTC
-	TRBV27	TRBJ1-4	TRBD1	CASSLDGTGFEKLFF	TGTGCCAGCAGTTTGGACGGGACAGGTTTTGAAAAACTGTTTTTT
-	TRBV5-4	TRBJ2-3	-	CASSLWDLASDTQYF	TGTGCCAGCAGCTTGTGGGACCTAGCCTCAGATACGCAGTATTTT
-	TRBV14	TRBJ2-5	-	CASSYRGGETQYF	TGTGCCAGCAGCTACAGGGGAGGGGAGACCCAGTACTTC
few	TRBV9	TRBJ2-1	-	CASSLTLSVGEQFF	TGTGCCAGCAGCCTCACGCTCAGCGTGGGTGAGCAGTTCTTC
-	TRBV7-9	TRBJ1-2	-	CASSLGQINYGYTF	TGTGCCAGCAGCTTAGGACAGATTAACTATGGCTACACCTTC
-	TRBV10-3	TRBJ2-7	-	CAIGGTYEQYF	TGTGCCATCGGGGGGACCTACGAGCAGTACTTC
-	TRBV28	TRBJ1-2	-	CASSTKLAGYTF	TGTGCCAGCAGCACTAAGCTGGCCGGCTACACCTTC
-	TRBV5-4	TRBJ2-1	TRBD2	CASRVGAGGSYNEQFF	TGTGCCAGCAGAGTGGGGGCGGGGGGCTCCTACAATGAGCAGTTCTTC
-	TRBV19	TRBJ2-7	TRBD1	CASSNPGTGYRYF	TGTGCCAGTAGTAACCCCGGGACAGGGTATCGATACTTC
-	TRBV7-2	TRBJ1-5	-	CASSRPIKGNQPQHF	TGTGCCAGCAGCAGGCCTATCAAGGGGAATCAGCCCCAGCATTTT
once	TRBV5-1	TRBJ1-2	-	CASSWTDSRDGYTF	TGCGCCAGCAGCTGGACAGATTCACGGGATGGCTACACCTTC
-	TRBV27	TRBJ2-7	TRBD2	CASSLKGLAGWYEQYF	TGTGCCAGCAGTTTAAAGGGACTAGCGGGATGGTACGAGCAGTACTTC
-	TRBV23-1	TRBJ2-5	TRBD1	CASSRLTRQGKETQYF	TGCGCCAGCAGTCGCCTGACCCGACAGGGGAAGGAGACCCAGTACTTC
-	TRBV27	TRBJ1-2	-	CASSFRGGTGYTF	TGTGCCAGCAGTTTTAGGGGGGGAACAGGCTACACCTTC
-	TRBV29-1	TRBJ2-1	-	CSGGIAEQFF	TGCAGCGGGGGGATAGCGGAGCAGTTCTTC
-	TRBV7-2	TRBJ2-5	TRBD1	CASSSRTGGETQYF	TGTGCCAGCAGCTCGAGGACAGGGGGAGAGACCCAGTACTTC
-	TRBV18	TRBJ1-1	-	CASSPAELRAAFF	TGTGCCAGCTCACCGGCCGAGTTGAGAGCAGCTTTCTTT
-	TRBV5-1	TRBJ2-5	TRBD2	CASSLGAGGPKETQYF	TGCGCCAGCAGCTTGGGGGCGGGAGGGCCGAAAGAGACCCAGTACTTC
-	TRBV2	TRBJ2-3	-	CASSQNAPSDTQYF	TGTGCCAGCAGTCAGAATGCCCCATCAGATACGCAGTATTTT
-	TRBV7-8	TRBJ1-5	-	CASSLDENQPQHF	TGTGCCAGCAGCTTAGACGAGAATCAGCCCCAGCATTTT
-	TRBV6-5	TRBJ2-5	-	CASSYGGGRETQYF	TGTGCCAGCAGTTATGGTGGGGGGAGGGAGACCCAGTACTTC
-	TRBV5-1	TRBJ2-3	-	CASSRSTRADTQYF	TGCGCCAGCAGCCGCTCTACCCGGGCAGATACGCAGTATTTT
-	TRBV29-1	TRBJ2-1	TRBD2	CSVRPAGLFEQFF	TGCAGCGTTCGCCCAGCGGGACTGTTCGAGCAGTTCTTC
-	TRBV28	TRBJ1-1	TRBD1	CASSPRTGGAMNTEAFF	TGTGCCAGCAGTCCCCGGACAGGGGGCGCGATGAACACTGAAGCTTTCTTT
-	TRBV18	TRBJ2-1	-	CASSPPTRNSEQFF	TGTGCCAGCTCACCACCGACTAGAAACAGTGAGCAGTTCTTC
few	TRBV27	TRBJ2-1	TRBD1	CASSSPGQGENEQFF	TGTGCCAGCAGTTCCCCCGGACAGGGCGAAAATGAGCAGTTCTTC
-	TRBV28	TRBJ2-7	-	CASSPGSTYEQYF	TGTGCCAGCAGCCCAGGGTCCACCTACGAGCAGTACTTC
-	TRBV9	TRBJ2-2	-	CASSGVANTGELFF	TGTGCCAGCTCCGGGGTAGCGAACACCGGGGAGCTGTTTTTT
-	TRBV5-8	TRBJ2-7	TRBD1	CASSRGTGGTYEQYF	TGTGCCAGCAGTCGCGGGACAGGGGGGACCTACGAGCAGTACTTC
-	TRBV28	TRBJ2-3	-	CATQERDTQYF	TGTGCTACCCAGGAGAGGGATACGCAGTATTTT
few	TRBV28	TRBJ1-1	TRBD1	CASSMGQTMVAFF	TGTGCCAGCAGTATGGGACAGACCATGGTAGCTTTCTTT
few	TRBV11-2	TRBJ2-1	TRBD2	CASSLGRRTSGVNNEQFF	TGTGCCAGCAGCTTAGGGCGTAGGACTAGCGGAGTTAACAATGAGCAGTTCTTC
-	TRBV4-2	TRBJ2-3	TRBD2	CASSQDIVGGGYTQYF	TGTGCCAGCAGCCAAGACATAGTGGGCGGGGGATATACGCAGTATTTT
-	TRBV15	TRBJ2-2	-	CATSPRGRDGELFF	TGTGCCACCAGCCCCCGGGGGCGCGATGGGGAGCTGTTTTTT
-	TRBV7-2	TRBJ2-3	-	CASSLDSGNTDTQYF	TGTGCCAGCAGCTTAGATAGCGGAAACACAGATACGCAGTATTTT
-	TRBV7-9	TRBJ2-7	-	CASSLRPYEQYF	TGTGCCAGCAGCTTAAGGCCCTACGAGCAGTACTTC
once	TRBV27	TRBJ1-3	-	CASSLASGNTIYF	TGTGCCAGCAGTTTAGCTTCTGGAAACACCATATATTTT
-	TRBV27	TRBJ2-2	-	CASKTAAFPTGELFF	TGTGCCAGCAAAACGGCAGCGTTTCCTACCGGGGAGCTGTTTTTT
-	TRBV7-2	TRBJ2-7	-	CASIKDNSYEQYF	TGTGCCAGCATAAAGGACAACTCCTACGAGCAGTACTTC
few	TRBV28	TRBJ1-2	TRBD1	CATGQTGRNTF	TGTGCCACGGGCCAGACAGGGCGGAACACCTTC
-	TRBV29-1	TRBJ2-7	-	CSVENNEQYF	TGCAGCGTGGAGAATAACGAGCAGTACTTC
-	TRBV6-6	TRBJ2-7	-	CASSAQLAQKGYEQYF	TGTGCCAGCAGTGCTCAACTAGCTCAGAAAGGGTACGAGCAGTACTTC
-	TRBV10-3	TRBJ1-1	-	CAITAGTNTEAFF	TGTGCCATCACAGCCGGAACGAACACTGAAGCTTTCTTT
-	TRBV19	TRBJ1-1	-	CASSETANTEAFF	TGTGCCAGTAGTGAGACAGCTAACACTGAAGCTTTCTTT
-	TRBV10-3	TRBJ2-7	-	CAISGQGATSGRTYSPYEQYF	TGTGCCATCAGCGGACAGGGGGCGACTAGCGGGCGGACCTACTCCCCTTACGAGCAGTACTTC
-	TRBV5-1	TRBJ2-7	TRBD2	CASSSGNSGTTYEQYF	TGCGCCAGCAGCTCGGGGAATAGCGGGACGACCTACGAGCAGTACTTC
-	TRBV5-1	TRBJ2-5	-	CASSLGALGGQETQYF	TGCGCCAGCAGCTTGGGGGCCCTGGGCGGGCAAGAGACCCAGTACTTC
-	TRBV4-3	TRBJ1-2	-	CASSQDSPSYGYTF	TGCGCCAGCAGCCAAGATAGCCCGTCCTATGGCTACACCTTC